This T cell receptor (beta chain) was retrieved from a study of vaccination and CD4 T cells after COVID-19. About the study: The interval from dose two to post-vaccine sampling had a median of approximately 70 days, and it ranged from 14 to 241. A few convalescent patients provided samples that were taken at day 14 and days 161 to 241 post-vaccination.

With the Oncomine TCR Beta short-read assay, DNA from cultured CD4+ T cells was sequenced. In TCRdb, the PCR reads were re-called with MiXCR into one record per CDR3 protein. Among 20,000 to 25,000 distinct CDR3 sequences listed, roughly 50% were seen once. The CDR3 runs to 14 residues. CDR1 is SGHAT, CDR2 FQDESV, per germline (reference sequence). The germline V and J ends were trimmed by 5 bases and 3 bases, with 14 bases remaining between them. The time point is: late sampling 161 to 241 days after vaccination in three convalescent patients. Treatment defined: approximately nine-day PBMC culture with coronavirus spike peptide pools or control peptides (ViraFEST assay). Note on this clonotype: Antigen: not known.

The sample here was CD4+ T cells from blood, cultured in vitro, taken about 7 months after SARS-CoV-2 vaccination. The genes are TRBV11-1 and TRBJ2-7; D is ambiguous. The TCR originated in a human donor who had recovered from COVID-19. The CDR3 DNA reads TGTGCCAGCAGCCCCGAGACCCAGATCTACGAGCAGTACTTC. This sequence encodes CASSPETQIYEQYF.